One and the same sample provided the 32 T cell receptor beta chains below, sequenced in a study of technical replicates of blood from several donors. Sequencing was performed with immunoSEQ multiplex PCR; in TCRdb, only in-frame clones are kept and a portion is missing. The sample shows around 100,000 clones, 90% to 95% of them seen only once. Sequenced: T cells isolated from PBMCs. The receptors originated from a human donor in good health.

The rearrangement uses TRBV28 and TRBJ1-2; the match to TRBD1 covers 10 bases. The CDR3 contains 13 residues. The V segment lost 2 bases and the J segment 9 bases; nucleotides outside the gene matches: 3. Germline CDR1 and CDR2: MDHEN and SYDVKM. The CDR3 sequence: CASSLGQGGSYTF. CDR3 DNA sequence: TGTGCCAGCAGTTTAGGACAGGGGGGGAGCTACACCTTC.

This chain joins TRBV11-3 and TRBJ2-7, with 13 bases fitting TRBD2. Germline V lookup: CDR1 SGHNT, CDR2 YENEEA. The CDR3 runs to 15 residues. After removal of 3 bases from V and 6 bases from J, the junction contained 5 bases not matched to a gene. The CDR3 loop reads CASSFTSGRAGEQYF. As DNA, the CDR3 is TGTGCCAGCAGCTTTACTAGCGGGAGGGCCGGCGAGCAGTACTTC.

The chain joins TRBV2 to TRBJ1-1; D gene unclear. This CDR3 spans 13 amino acids. From germline, CDR1 is SNHLY and CDR2 FYNNEI. Between the trimmed V and J ends, which lost 4 bases and 3 bases, there was a span of 9 bases. CDR3 protein: CASSGEGYTEAFF. The CDR3 DNA reads TGTGCCAGCAGTGGCGAGGGATACACTGAAGCTTTCTTT.

The chain uses TRBV27 and TRBJ1-2; 8 bases align to TRBD1. Germline loops: CDR1 MNHEY, CDR2 SMNVEV (reference sequence). J gave up 4 bases and V 6 bases, and 7 bases lay outside the gene matches. This CDR3 region has 14 residues. CDR3 sequence (DNA): TGTGCCAGCAGCCCCGTCGGACAGGGCTATGGCTACACCTTC. Its protein product is CASSPVGQGYGYTF.

V usage is TRBV5-8 and J usage is TRBJ1-5; TRBD1 matches 8 bases. CDR1 is SGHTS, CDR2 YDEGEE, per germline. V shed 3 bases, J shed 6 bases, and the junction held 5 bases outside the gene matches. This CDR3 contains 14 residues. Here the CDR3 DNA reads TGTGCCAGCAGCTCGACAGGGGCAGCTCAGCCCCAGCATTTT. Translating it yields CASSSTGAAQPQHF.

The gene calls are TRBV28 and TRBJ2-1, with 8 bases that match TRBD1. The V gene's germline CDR1 is MDHEN and CDR2 SYDVKM. The V and J ends lost 8 bases and 9 bases, in that order; junction bases with no gene match: 12. This CDR3 has 14 amino acids. CDR3 sequence (DNA): TGTGCCAGCCTCCCGGACAGGGAGAAGGCTGAGCAGTTCTTC. Translating gives CASLPDREKAEQFF.

This chain uses TRBV4-2 with TRBJ1-2, with D tentatively TRBD1 (5 bases). With 1 base removed from V and 2 bases from J, the gap between germline ends came to 14 bases. The CDR3 length is 16 residues. Per germline, CDR1 LGHNA and CDR2 YNFKEQ. The CDR3, as DNA: TGTGCCAGCAGCCAAGGGGGGGGGAGTGCAAACTATGGCTACACCTTC. Protein product: CASSQGGGSANYGYTF.

The genes are TRBV6-5 and TRBJ1-4; 7 positions match TRBD1. The CDR3 runs 16 residues. The J segment lost 5 bases and the V segment lost 2 bases, leaving 8 bases of the junction unmatched. Germline CDR1 is MNHEY and CDR2 is SVGAGI. CDR3 nucleotide sequence: TGTGCCAGCAGTTACGCCGCAGGGACAGCAAATGAAAAACTGTTTTTT. It translates to CASSYAAGTANEKLFF.

The rearrangement links TRBV19 to TRBJ1-2; TRBD1 agrees at 9 bases. With 5 bases clipped from V and 5 bases from J, the junction kept 6 bases outside the gene matches. From germline, CDR1 is LNHDA and CDR2 SQIVND (reference sequence). This CDR3 is built from 14 residues. CDR3: CASSLRTGDYGYTF. The DNA for the CDR3 is TGTGCCAGTAGTCTAAGGACAGGGGATTATGGCTACACCTTC.

This rearrangement joins TRBV25-1 to TRBJ1-5; D is perhaps TRBD1 (5 bases). V lost 4 bases, J lost 5 bases, and 15 bases lay in between. This CDR3 is built from 15 residues. Germline-derived CDR1 and CDR2 are MGHDK and SYGVNS. CDR3 in DNA: TGTGCCAGCAGTGGGGACTCAAAACAGGATCAGCCCCAGCATTTT. Protein: CASSGDSKQDQPQHF.

The V gene is TRBV7-8, the J gene TRBJ2-7; TRBD1 is a possible D gene (6 bases). The CDR3 loop spans 14 amino acids. Per the germline V gene, CDR1 is SGHVS and CDR2 is FQNEAQ. The V gene lost 5 bases and the J gene lost 1 base, with 12 bases spanning the gap. In DNA form, the CDR3 reads TGTGCCAGCAGCCTACAGGGTTCGTCCTACGAGCAGTACTTC. Protein product: CASSLQGSSYEQYF. Full variable domain (rest looked up from reference TRBV7-8 and TRBJ2-7): GAGVSQSPRYKVAKRGQDVALRCDPISGHVSLFWYQQALGQGPEFLTYFQNEAQLDKSGLPSDRFFAERPEGSVSTLKIQRTQQEDSAVYLCASSLQGSSYEQYFGPGTRLTVT.

This chain links TRBV11-2 with TRBJ2-3; D remains ambiguous. The V end was cut by 1 base, the J end by 0 bases, with 5 bases between. Per the germline V gene, CDR1 is SGHAT and CDR2 is FQNNGV. CDR3 size: 14 residues. For the CDR3, the DNA is TGTGCCAGCAGCTTAGTATTGAGCACAGATACGCAGTATTTT. Translating it yields CASSLVLSTDTQYF.

This clone was recorded only once. The V call is TRBV5-1, the J call TRBJ1-4; D ambiguous. Trimming took 2 bases from V and 0 from J, leaving 5 bases between them. This CDR3 region has 14 residues. CDR1 is SGHRS, CDR2 YFSETQ, per germline. The CDR3 DNA follows: TGCGCCAGCAGCTTCGGGGCAACTAATGAAAAACTGTTTTTT. Translated, it gives CASSFGATNEKLFF.

The chain couples TRBV6-5 to TRBJ2-7; no definite D call. The V and J ends lost 6 bases and 3 bases respectively, with 18 bases between them. There are 15 residues in the CDR3. CDR1 MNHEY and CDR2 SVGAGI come from the germline V gene. In DNA form, the CDR3 reads TGTGCCAGCAGAGCCACCCCGAACCTTTACTACGAGCAGTACTTC. It specifies CASRATPNLYYEQYF.

The V and J genes are TRBV18 and TRBJ2-1, with D possibly matching TRBD1 (5 bases). The germline CDR1 and CDR2 sequences are KGHSH and LQKENI. The CDR3 length is 15 residues. V gave up 5 bases and J gave up 8 bases, with 19 bases separating them. The CDR3 is CASSTTRAIADEQFF. In nucleotides, the CDR3 is TGTGCCAGCTCAACCACCAGGGCCATCGCGGATGAGCAGTTCTTC.

This chain connects TRBV4-1 to TRBJ2-7; D might be TRBD1 (7 bases). Germline V CDR1 and CDR2: MGHRA, YSYEKL. This CDR3 region has 13 residues. Trimming took off 3 bases at V and 4 bases at J, with 10 bases between the two ends. As DNA, the CDR3 is TGCGCCAGCAGCCACCCAGGGGGGTACGAGCAGTACTTC. Its protein product is CASSHPGGYEQYF.

The CDR3 is CASTPPSGNTIYF. The CDR3 DNA reads TGTGCCAGCACCCCTCCCTCTGGAAACACCATATATTTT. J is TRBJ1-3 and V is TRBV6-5, with D unclear. The CDR3 sequence is 13 residues long. From germline, CDR1 is MNHEY and CDR2 SVGAGI. The V gene lost 7 bases and the J gene lost 0 bases, with 7 bases spanning the gap.

This clone was recorded once. The genes are TRBV6-5 and TRBJ2-3; D is uncertain. The germline V and J ends were trimmed by 8 bases and 0 bases, with 12 bases remaining between them. Germline V gene lookup returns CDR1 MNHEY and CDR2 SVGAGI. The CDR3 loop spans 14 amino acids. CDR3 nucleotides: TGTGCCAGCGGTCCGGGTTCTAGCACAGATACGCAGTATTTT. The encoded protein is CASGPGSSTDTQYF.

The V and J genes are TRBV6-1 and TRBJ1-4; D is undetermined. The CDR3 runs 13 residues. Germline loops: CDR1 MNHNS, CDR2 SASEGT. V lost 6 bases, J lost 0 bases, and 5 bases lay in between. The CDR3 region is CASRTATNEKLFF. CDR3 DNA: TGTGCCAGCAGAACGGCAACTAATGAAAAACTGTTTTTT.

This clone was seen just once. The gene calls are TRBV27 and TRBJ2-4, with a tentative D call TRBD1 (5 bases). Germline V lookup: CDR1 MNHEY, CDR2 SMNVEV (reference sequence). The CDR3 has 12 residues. Trimming cost V 6 bases and J 11 bases, with 14 bases left between them. Written as DNA, the CDR3 is TGTGCCAGCAGCAAACAGGAGAGATTTCAGTACTTC. Residues: CASSKQERFQYF.

This sequence joins TRBV19 and TRBJ1-5, with D maybe TRBD1 (5 bases). The CDR3 runs to 14 residues. V was cut by 5 bases and J by 3 bases, with 11 bases left in between. Germline V lookup: CDR1 LNHDA, CDR2 SQIVND (reference sequence). The CDR3 spells CASSVDSFNQPQHF. The CDR3 region has the DNA TGTGCCAGTAGTGTCGACAGTTTCAATCAGCCCCAGCATTTT. Filled out from reference TRBV19 and TRBJ1-5, the complete variable domain reads DGGITQSPKYLFRKEGQNVTLSCEQNLNHDAMYWYRQDPGQGLRLIYYSQIVNDFQKGDIAEGYSVSREKKESFPLTVTSAQKNPTAFYLCASSVDSFNQPQHFGDGTRLSIL.

The CDR3 nucleotides are TGTGCCAGCAGCTCACAACAGGGGGGAGGCACAGATACGCAGTATTTT. It specifies CASSSQQGGGTDTQYF. The genes are TRBV7-6 and TRBJ2-3; TRBD1 matches 8 bases. CDR1 and CDR2 (germline): SGHVS, FNYEAQ. The V segment lost 4 bases and the J segment 1 base; nucleotides outside the gene matches: 7. This CDR3 comprises 16 residues.

The chain recombines TRBV5-1 with TRBJ1-5, with unresolved D. CDR3 length equals 14 residues. The germline V gene encodes CDR1 SGHRS and CDR2 YFSETQ. V was pared by 0 bases and J by 5 bases, with 9 bases between. The CDR3 DNA reads TGCGCCAGCAGCTTGGGGGGAGAGGATCAGCCCCAGCATTTT. It yields the protein CASSLGGEDQPQHF.

This chain connects TRBV10-3 to TRBJ1-1; D is unclear. The CDR3 totals 16 residues. Germline V lookup: CDR1 ENHRY, CDR2 SYGVKD. The V gene lost 3 bases and the J gene lost 0 bases, with 14 bases spanning the gap. The CDR3 DNA reads as TGTGCCATCAGTGAAAGGGAGGCTCATATGAACACTGAAGCTTTCTTT. Its protein is CAISEREAHMNTEAFF.

This clone is a singleton in its sample. This sequence joins TRBV2 and TRBJ2-1, with D perhaps matching TRBD2 (6 bases). The germline gives CDR1 SNHLY, CDR2 FYNNEI. This CDR3 contains 15 residues. Trimming removed 3 bases at V and 5 bases at J, with 14 bases between. The CDR3 DNA reads TGTGCCAGCAGTGATAGGAGGGGTCTGAACAATGAGCAGTTCTTC. It yields the protein CASSDRRGLNNEQFF.

The chain carries TRBV27 and TRBJ1-1, with D maybe TRBD1 (5 bases). V was trimmed by 7 bases and J by 4 bases, leaving 16 bases between them. There are 14 residues in the CDR3. Looked up from germline, CDR1 is MNHEY and CDR2 is SMNVEV (reference sequence). The CDR3 coding sequence is TGTGCCAGCATGGGGTCAGGGTTGGGCACTGAAGCTTTCTTT. Amino acid sequence: CASMGSGLGTEAFF.

This clone appeared a single time. J is TRBJ2-1 and V is TRBV11-2, with 9 bases matching TRBD2. After removal of 7 bases from V and 5 bases from J, the junction contained 6 bases not matched to a gene. The CDR3 totals 14 residues. Germline loops: CDR1 SGHAT, CDR2 FQNNGV. The CDR3, as DNA: TGTGCCAGCACCTTTAGCGGGAGCCACAATGAGCAGTTCTTC. Amino acids: CASTFSGSHNEQFF.

This rearrangement joins TRBV28 to TRBJ2-7; 12 positions match TRBD2. The CDR3 loop spans 14 amino acids. Germline CDR1 and CDR2: MDHEN and SYDVKM. J lost 4 bases, V lost 4 bases, and 2 bases had no gene match. CDR3 residues: CASSSSGRGYEQYF. Here the CDR3 DNA reads TGTGCCAGCAGTTCTAGCGGGAGGGGTTACGAGCAGTACTTC.

This sequence joins TRBV19 and TRBJ2-1; tentative D call: TRBD1 (7 bases). V lost 3 bases and J lost 4, with 28 bases in between. The germline V gene encodes CDR1 LNHDA and CDR2 SQIVND (reference sequence). The CDR3 sequence is 20 residues long. CDR3 sequence reads: CASSIPSGGTDHLDYNEQFF. The CDR3 region has the DNA TGTGCCAGTAGTATCCCCTCTGGCGGGACAGATCACCTAGATTACAATGAGCAGTTCTTC.

The V and J genes are TRBV6-6 and TRBJ1-1, with D possibly TRBD1 on 5 matching bases. V lost 1 base and J lost 0, with 6 bases in between. This CDR3 has 14 amino acids. Germline V CDR1 and CDR2: MNHNY, SVGAGI (reference sequence). CDR3 DNA sequence: TGTGCCAGCAGTTACTGGGGCCTGAACACTGAAGCTTTCTTT. Protein: CASSYWGLNTEAFF.

The chain employs TRBV19 and TRBJ1-1, with TRBD1 identical over 10 bases. The V gene end was trimmed by 11 bases and the J gene end by 11 bases; junction bases not matched to a gene: 8. CDR3 length: 11 residues. CDR1 is LNHDA, CDR2 SQIVND, per germline (reference sequence). Here the CDR3 reads CAAGQGRKAFF. The CDR3 region has the DNA TGTGCCGCGGGACAGGGGAGGAAGGCTTTCTTT.

This chain connects TRBV27 to TRBJ1-1, with D possibly TRBD1 on 5 matching bases. This CDR3 is built from 15 residues. The V gene's germline CDR1 is MNHEY and CDR2 SMNVEV (reference sequence). Trimming shortened V by 0 bases and J by 7 bases, and 15 bases separated the two germline ends. The CDR3 spells CASSLSGGGQFEAFF. The DNA for the CDR3 is TGTGCCAGCAGTTTATCGGGGGGAGGGCAGTTTGAAGCTTTCTTT.